These 21 T cell receptor beta chains originate from one sample sequenced in a study of shared clonotypes between healthy human individuals. Here immunoSEQ multiplex PCR was the method, and the copy in TCRdb shows in-frame clones only, minus some. Found here are some 96,000 clones, about half of them singletons; the top ten hold about 16%. Sequenced sample: PBMCs. Receptors were obtained from a woman in her thirties or forties in good health. Some clones in this sample may be carry-over from other donors' samples.

This clone was counted between two and nine times. This rearrangement joins TRBV27 to TRBJ2-5, with 11 bases that match TRBD2. The J call may be incorrect, as the DNA end agrees better with TRBJ2-7. The CDR3 runs to 14 residues. Germline CDR1 and CDR2: MNHEY and SMNVEV (reference sequence). The CDR3 region is CASSWTSGPYEQYF. The CDR3 region has the DNA TGTGCCAGCAGCTGGACTAGCGGGCCCTACGAGCAGTACTTC.

This clone was picked up many times. J is TRBJ1-2 and V is TRBV10-3; D may be TRBD1 (6 bases). Looked up from germline, CDR1 is ENHRY and CDR2 is SYGVKD. This CDR3 spans 14 amino acids. Trimming left V 7 bases short and J 0 bases short, with 12 bases between. CDR3 region: CAIKGDRTNYGYTF. CDR3 bases: TGTGCCATCAAGGGTGACAGGACTAACTATGGCTACACCTTC.

The chain joins TRBV30 to TRBJ2-5, with 9 bases aligning to TRBD1. Germline-derived CDR1 and CDR2 are GTSNPN and SVGIG (reference sequence). The CDR3 extends over 12 amino acids. V lost 7 bases, J lost 5 bases, and 5 bases stayed unmatched. CDR3 residues: CASRDREETQYF. The CDR3 nucleotides read TGTGCCTCCAGGGACAGGGAGGAGACCCAGTACTTC.

J is TRBJ2-7 and V is TRBV9; the D gene is possibly TRBD2 (6 bases). V was cut by 4 bases and J by 6 bases, with 20 bases left in between. The CDR3 spans 15 residues. From germline, CDR1 is SGDLS and CDR2 YYNGEE. CDR3 residues: CASSLLPGGSSEQYF. CDR3 coding DNA: TGTGCCAGCAGCCTGCTCCCAGGAGGGTCGTCCGAGCAGTACTTC. Using reference TRBV9 and TRBJ2-7 for the parts outside the CDR3, the full variable domain is DSGVTQTPKHLITATGQRVTLRCSPRSGDLSVYWYQQSLDQGLQFLIQYYNGEERAKGNILERFSAQQFPDLHSELNLSSLELGDSALYFCASSLLPGGSSEQYFGPGTRLTVT.

Worth noting for this clone: At one boundary the junction diverges from the germline segment, which might be a read error. Other DNA variants within this sample encode the same CDR3. The V call is TRBV30, the J call TRBJ2-3; 7 nucleotides line up with TRBD1. CDR3 length equals 12 residues. Germline CDR1 reads GTSNPN; CDR2 reads SVGIG (reference sequence). The CDR3 DNA is TGTGCCTGGAGTGCCACAGGGGCTACGCAGTATTTC. Protein: CAWSATGATQYF.

The V call is TRBV7-2, the J call TRBJ1-5; a possible D gene is TRBD1 (5 bases). Germline V gives CDR1 SGHTA, CDR2 FQGNSA. The CDR3 is made up of 15 amino acids. With 3 bases removed from V and 3 bases from J, the gap between germline ends came to 12 bases. The CDR3 coding sequence is TGTGCCAGCAGCTTTAGATCCGGGGCCAATCAGCCCCAGCATTTT. Translating gives CASSFRSGANQPQHF.

The V and J genes are TRBV28 and TRBJ1-3; D is undetermined. The germline V gene has CDR1 MDHEN and CDR2 SYDVKM. Trimming took 5 bases from V and 7 from J, leaving 6 bases between them. The CDR3 runs 11 residues. The CDR3 DNA is TGTGCCAGCAGTCTCTTTAACACCATATATTTT. It codes for CASSLFNTIYF.

Of note for this clone: This sample includes further DNA sequences coding for the same CDR3. This chain uses TRBV9 with TRBJ1-1; D perhaps matches TRBD1 (5 bases). V was shortened by 0 bases and J by 2 bases, with 14 bases between the two germline ends. This CDR3 region has 16 residues. Germline V gene data show CDR1 as SGDLS and CDR2 as YYNGEE. Written as DNA, the CDR3 is TGTGCCAGCAGCGTAGGAGAGGGGCACCGAAACACTGAAGCTTTCTTT. This codes for CASSVGEGHRNTEAFF.

The V gene is TRBV10-2, the J gene TRBJ2-2; maybe TRBD2 (7 bases). CDR3 length: 15 amino acids. Germline values: CDR1 WSHSY, CDR2 SAAADI. V gave up 6 bases and J gave up 5 bases, with 16 bases separating them. The CDR3 is CASSEGGPPTGELFF. The CDR3 DNA follows: TGCGCCAGCAGCGAGGGGGGGCCCCCGACCGGGGAGCTGTTTTTT.

This clone was counted at least ten times. V gene TRBV28 combines with J gene TRBJ2-7; D is possibly TRBD2 (6 bases). CDR3 size: 15 residues. V was shortened by 5 bases and J by 2 bases, with 16 bases between the two germline ends. Germline-derived CDR1 and CDR2 are MDHEN and SYDVKM. CDR3 loop: CASSPHGLTTYEQYF. CDR3 sequence (DNA): TGTGCCAGCAGTCCCCATGGACTAACAACCTACGAGCAGTACTTC.

This clone was counted ten times or more. The V call is TRBV18, the J call TRBJ2-7, with no clear D. V was trimmed by 2 bases and J by 0 bases, leaving 11 bases between them. This CDR3 has 15 residues. Germline V gives CDR1 KGHSH, CDR2 LQKENI. The CDR3 DNA sequence: TGTGCCAGCTCACCAGGTCCCAGTAGCTCCTACGAGCAGTACTTC. It yields the protein CASSPGPSSSYEQYF.

This clone appeared many times. The CDR3 bases are TGTGCCAGCAGCCAAGCAACACTAGGGGTGTCTGGAAACACCATATATTTT. This codes for CASSQATLGVSGNTIYF. This chain joins TRBV4-2 and TRBJ1-3; D may be TRBD1 (5 bases). CDR3 length equals 17 residues. CDR1 and CDR2 from the germline V gene are LGHNA and YNFKEQ. V gave up 1 base and J gave up 1 base, with 14 bases separating them.

J is TRBJ2-7 and V is TRBV7-2; 9 bases match TRBD2. This CDR3 region has 15 residues. Germline loops: CDR1 SGHTA, CDR2 FQGNSA. V trimming: 5 bases; J trimming: 2 bases; junction bases outside the gene matches: 7. This chain's CDR3 is CASSPGLAIAYEQYF. Here the CDR3 DNA reads TGTGCCAGCAGCCCAGGACTAGCGATAGCCTACGAGCAGTACTTC. Looking up the rest from reference TRBV7-2 and TRBJ2-7 gives the full variable domain: GAGVSQSPSNKVTEKGKDVELRCDPISGHTALYWYRQSLGQGLEFLIYFQGNSAPDKSGLPSDRFSAERTGGSVSTLTIQRTQQEDSAVYLCASSPGLAIAYEQYFGPGTRLTVT.

The J gene is TRBJ2-1, the V gene TRBV5-1; maybe TRBD2 (7 bases). V was shortened by 0 bases and J by 8 bases, with 15 bases between the two germline ends. The CDR3 loop spans 15 amino acids. CDR1 is SGHRS and CDR2 is YFSETQ in the germline V gene. The CDR3 is CASSLATRGGDEQFF. As DNA, the CDR3 is TGCGCCAGCAGCTTGGCCACAAGGGGGGGCGATGAGCAGTTCTTC.

This clone was observed a few times. This chain joins TRBV29-1 and TRBJ2-7; the D gene could be TRBD1 or TRBD2 (6 bases each). V shed 7 bases and J shed 0 bases, with 13 bases lying between them. From germline, CDR1 is SQVTM and CDR2 ANQGSEA. This CDR3 has 13 amino acids. This CDR3 is CSAAGGLSYEQYF. The CDR3 bases are TGCAGCGCCGCTGGGGGGCTCTCCTACGAGCAGTACTTC.

In this sample, this clone turned up once. A much bigger clone sits one base away, suggesting this may be a read error. Other DNA sequences in this specimen translate into the identical CDR3. This chain joins TRBV29-1 and TRBJ2-5; tentative D call: TRBD1 (6 bases). The CDR3 consists of 13 residues. Germline loops: CDR1 SQVTM, CDR2 ANQGSEA. V lost 7 bases, J lost 5 bases, and 17 bases lay in between. This chain's CDR3 is CSAETGSGETQYF. CDR3 DNA sequence: TGCAGCGCCGAGACAGGAAGCGGTGAGACCCAGTACTTC. The full variable domain, its missing parts supplied by reference TRBV29-1 and TRBJ2-5, is SAVISQKPSRDICQRGTSLTIQCQVDSQVTMMFWYRQQPGQSLTLIATANQGSEATYESGFVIDKFPISRPNLTFSTLTVSNMSPEDSSIYLCSAETGSGETQYFGPGTRLLVL.

The J gene is TRBJ2-1, the V gene TRBV5-4; 8 nucleotides align to TRBD2. The CDR3 loop spans 14 amino acids. Germline CDR1 reads SGHNT; CDR2 reads YYREEE (reference sequence). The V and J ends lost 5 bases and 6 bases, in that order; junction bases with no gene match: 7. The DNA of the CDR3 is TGTGCCAGCAGGCAGGGACTAGGGGGCAATGAGCAGTTCTTC. Its protein product is CASRQGLGGNEQFF.

The V call is TRBV2, the J call TRBJ2-3; 10 bases map to TRBD2. Looked up from germline, CDR1 is SNHLY and CDR2 is FYNNEI. The V and J ends lost 6 bases and 1 base, in that order; junction bases with no gene match: 1. CDR3 length: 14 amino acids. This CDR3 reads CASRLAGGTDTQYF. The CDR3 coding sequence is TGTGCCAGCAGGCTAGCGGGGGGCACAGATACGCAGTATTTT.

In its sample, this clone was seen once. A read error may explain this, as a much larger clone is one base away. This rearrangement joins TRBV5-4 to TRBJ2-4; 10 nucleotides agree with TRBD2. The CDR3 contains 16 residues. Germline assignment: CDR1 SGHNT and CDR2 YYREEE (reference sequence). In DNA, the CDR3 is TGTGCCGGCAGCTCTGCCAGCGGGAGGGCCGTAAACATTCAGTACTTC. Translating gives CAGSSASGRAVNIQYF.

This clone showed up many times. The chain employs TRBV27 and TRBJ2-1; D gene ambiguous. From germline, CDR1 is MNHEY and CDR2 SMNVEV (reference sequence). The germline V and J ends were trimmed by 5 bases and 2 bases, with 13 bases remaining between them. The CDR3 contains 15 residues. CDR3 sequence: CASSRAGFTYNEQFF. The CDR3 DNA reads TGTGCCAGCAGTCGCGCCGGGTTTACCTACAATGAGCAGTTCTTC.

J is TRBJ2-2 and V is TRBV4-2; 8 bases map to TRBD1. The trim removed 1 base at V and 6 bases at J, leaving 1 base unmatched. This CDR3 contains 14 residues. Germline CDR1 LGHNA, CDR2 YNFKEQ. The CDR3 region is CASSQGTGSGELFF. The CDR3 nucleotides are TGTGCCAGCAGCCAAGGGACAGGGTCCGGGGAGCTGTTTTTT.